Following are 18 T cell receptor beta chains from one sample sequenced in a study of control samples from healthy donors and cancer patients. Sequencing used immunoSEQ multiplex PCR; TCRdb keeps in-frame clones, though not all of them. Of 150,000 to 200,000 clones in the sample, around 94% were seen once. Sequencing was performed on PBMCs. The source is a man aged 55-75 years with colorectal cancer.

A single count supports this clone. The CDR3 loop is CASSQDGSSGANVLTF. CDR3 bases: TGTGCCAGCAGCCAAGACGGTAGCTCTGGGGCCAACGTCCTGACTTTC. The chain employs TRBV3-1 (or the pseudogene TRBV3-2) and TRBJ2-6, with D unclear. CDR1 and CDR2 from the germline V gene are LGHDT and YNNKEL (reference sequence). Between the trimmed V and J ends, which lost 0 bases and 0 bases, there was a span of 6 bases. The CDR3 extends over 16 amino acids.

The chain employs TRBV9 and TRBJ1-6; no firm D call. Trimming stripped 1 base from V and 9 bases from J, with 11 bases between. The CDR3 runs to 14 residues. Per germline, CDR1 SGDLS and CDR2 YYNGEE. CDR3 residues: CASSVQDLGSPLHF. DNA of the CDR3: TGTGCCAGCAGCGTACAGGACCTCGGTTCACCCCTCCACTTT.

The rearrangement joins TRBV29-1 to TRBJ1-1, with 9 bases lining up with TRBD1. The germline gives CDR1 SQVTM, CDR2 ANQGSEA. J lost 5 bases, V lost 6 bases, and 7 bases had no gene match. The CDR3 loop spans 13 amino acids. In DNA, the CDR3 is TGCAGCGTAAATTCGGGACAGGGAACTGAAGCTTTCTTT. Its translation is CSVNSGQGTEAFF.

This sequence joins TRBV3-1 (or the pseudogene TRBV3-2) and TRBJ2-1, with 11 positions matching TRBD2. The V gene's germline CDR1 is LGHDT and CDR2 YNNKEL (reference sequence). This CDR3 region has 16 residues. V lost 3 bases and J lost 4; bases outside the gene matches: 5. CDR3 nucleotide sequence: TGTGCCAGCAGCCACCTACTAGCGGGGGCTTACAATGAGCAGTTCTTC. Its translation is CASSHLLAGAYNEQFF.

This clone was seen once. The chain employs TRBV30 and TRBJ1-1; D is perhaps TRBD1 (5 bases). This CDR3 contains 12 residues. Trimming cost V 2 bases and J 3 bases, with 7 bases left between them. CDR1 is GTSNPN and CDR2 is SVGIG in the germline V gene (reference sequence). The CDR3 bases are TGTGCCTGGAGTTGGGGGGACACTGAAGCTTTCTTT. This encodes CAWSWGDTEAFF.

V and J are TRBV2 and TRBJ2-5, with D possibly TRBD1 on 6 matching bases. Germline-derived CDR1 and CDR2 are SNHLY and FYNNEI. This CDR3 spans 15 amino acids. Trimming stripped 7 bases from V and 5 bases from J, with 20 bases between. Here the CDR3 DNA reads TGTGCCAGCACACCCGAATCGACAGGCAGTGAGACCCAGTACTTC. It yields the protein CASTPESTGSETQYF.

The rearrangement joins TRBV5-1 to TRBJ2-5; 7 bases are shared with TRBD1. Germline CDR1 is SGHRS and CDR2 is YFSETQ. The CDR3 has 15 residues. Trimming at V came to 0 bases and at J to 0 bases, leaving 2 bases not matched to a gene. The CDR3 DNA reads as TGCGCCAGCAGCTTGGGGGGGACAGACCAAGAGACCCAGTACTTC. This sequence encodes CASSLGGTDQETQYF.

The CDR3 sequence is CASSLPANYGYTF. The CDR3 nucleotides read TGTGCCAGCAGCTTGCCAGCTAACTATGGCTACACCTTC. V usage is TRBV5-8 and J usage is TRBJ1-2; D gene ambiguous. Trimming pared 1 base from V and 0 bases from J, leaving 4 bases between. The CDR3 sequence is 13 residues long. The V gene's germline CDR1 is SGHTS and CDR2 YDEGEE. The full variable domain, its missing parts supplied by reference TRBV5-8 and TRBJ1-2, is EAGVTQSPTHLIKTRGQQATLRCSPISGHTSVYWYQQALGLGLQFLLWYDEGEERNRGNFPPRFSGRQFPNYSSELNVNALELEDSALYLCASSLPANYGYTFGSGTRLTVV.

The chain recombines TRBV7-7 with TRBJ2-3, with 13 positions matching TRBD2. The CDR3 loop spans 16 amino acids. With V trimmed by 3 bases and J by 0 bases, 0 bases remained unmatched. The germline V gene has CDR1 SSHAT and CDR2 FNYEAQ (reference sequence). CDR3 residues: CASSLGLAGSTDTQYF. DNA for the CDR3: TGTGCCAGCAGCTTGGGACTAGCGGGGAGCACAGATACGCAGTATTTT.

The gene calls are TRBV7-2 and TRBJ1-2; the D gene is possibly TRBD1 (6 bases). This CDR3 region has 17 residues. CDR1 is SGHTA, CDR2 FQGNSA, per germline. The germline V and J ends were trimmed by 2 bases and 1 base, with 17 bases remaining between them. The CDR3 spells CASSLPLWTEINYGYTF. The CDR3 DNA is TGTGCCAGCAGCTTACCCTTATGGACAGAGATTAACTATGGCTACACCTTC.

The CDR3 spells CAWSVIGTTEAFF. CDR3 sequence (DNA): TGTGCCTGGAGTGTAATAGGGACCACTGAAGCTTTCTTT. This chain joins TRBV30 and TRBJ1-1; TRBD1 might be the D (5 bases). CDR3 length equals 13 residues. V lost 0 bases and J lost 4, with 9 bases in between. In germline, CDR1 is GTSNPN, CDR2 SVGIG (reference sequence).

This clone was observed once. This chain connects TRBV7-8 to TRBJ1-4; no clear D gene. From germline, CDR1 is SGHVS and CDR2 FQNEAQ. Trimming cost V 2 bases and J 3 bases, with 22 bases left between them. The CDR3 contains 19 residues. The DNA for the CDR3 is TGTGCCAGCAGCTTACGGGCGGGGAGACCTCCCCGAGCTAATGAAAAACTGTTTTTT. Translation gives CASSLRAGRPPRANEKLFF.

The rearrangement joins TRBV19 to TRBJ2-1; D is possibly TRBD2 (7 bases). The CDR3 runs to 15 residues. Trimming took 5 bases from V and 4 from J, leaving 15 bases between them. Germline V gene data show CDR1 as LNHDA and CDR2 as SQIVND (reference sequence). CDR3 sequence: CASSGGGHYYNEQFF. CDR3 bases: TGTGCCAGTAGTGGGGGGGGACACTATTACAATGAGCAGTTCTTC.

This chain connects TRBV27 to TRBJ2-4, with TRBD2 identical over 14 bases. The CDR3 runs 16 residues. Losses at the gene ends were 6 bases for V and 8 bases for J; bases not matched to a gene: 9. Germline loops: CDR1 MNHEY, CDR2 SMNVEV (reference sequence). CDR3 nucleotides: TGTGCCAGCAGCCCCACTCCGGGACTAGCGGGGGACATTCAGTACTTC. It is translated as CASSPTPGLAGDIQYF.

This sequence joins TRBV7-2 and TRBJ2-1; 12 bases are shared with TRBD2. The junction had 5 bases not matched to a gene; V was cut back by 5 bases and J by 6 bases. The CDR3 consists of 15 residues. The germline CDR1 and CDR2 sequences are SGHTA and FQGNSA. The DNA of the CDR3 is TGTGCCAGCAGCCCCCTAGCGGGGGGGCGCAATGAGCAGTTCTTC. Translating it yields CASSPLAGGRNEQFF.

This clone was seen just once. The CDR3 nucleotides are TGTGCCAGCAGCTTAGGCGACAGATCTAATGAAAAACTGTTTTTT. Translating it yields CASSLGDRSNEKLFF. V gene TRBV11-2 combines with J gene TRBJ1-4; D might be TRBD1 (5 bases). Trimming stripped 1 base from V and 3 bases from J, with 9 bases between. This CDR3 spans 15 amino acids. Germline-derived CDR1 and CDR2 are SGHAT and FQNNGV.

This clone came up once. The chain uses TRBV6-5 and TRBJ1-1; possible D gene TRBD1, 6 bases. CDR1 is MNHEY, CDR2 SVGAGI, per germline. CDR3 length: 13 residues. V was pared by 6 bases and J by 6 bases, with 14 bases between. CDR3 in DNA: TGTGCCAGCAGCACACAGGGTTCGGCTGAAGCTTTCTTT. This codes for CASSTQGSAEAFF.

The rearrangement links TRBV28 to TRBJ1-1, with D tentatively TRBD1 (5 bases). Germline V lookup: CDR1 MDHEN, CDR2 SYDVKM. Trimming pared 6 bases from V and 1 base from J, leaving 12 bases between. The CDR3 consists of 14 residues. CDR3 nucleotides: TGTGCCAGCAGAAGTGGACACCCGAACACTGAAGCTTTCTTT. This translates into CASRSGHPNTEAFF.